This T cell receptor (beta chain) was sequenced for a study of OX40 agonist ivuxolimab in advanced cancers. Study at large: Past anti-PD-1, anti-PD-L1 or anti-CTLA-4 therapy was accepted, and 40% to 45% had received some. Three individuals attained partial responses, comprising one hepatocellular carcinoma case and two cutaneous melanoma cases. Whole-study results and caveats: Compared with CD4+, CD8+ T cells on average had more expanded clones.

In this sample, this clone turned up once. Its antigen remains unknown. Sequenced by immunoSEQ multiplex PCR; TCRdb stores in-frame clones only, minus some. The sample has roughly 27,000 clones, around 86% seen once; the top ten hold about 50%. Germline-derived CDR1 and CDR2 are SQVTM and ANQGSEA. The ends lost 7 bases at V and 2 bases at J; junction bases unmatched: 1. This CDR3 comprises 14 residues. The source material was CD4+ or CD8+ T cells sorted from blood, sampled in a trial of the OX40 agonist ivuxolimab. The source of this sequence is an adult with an advanced solid tumor such as melanoma, head and neck, liver or kidney cancer. The V and J genes are TRBV29-1 and TRBJ2-1; 14 positions agree with TRBD2. The CDR3 sequence is CSGGLAGAYNEQFF. The CDR3 DNA sequence: TGCAGCGGGGGACTAGCGGGGGCCTACAATGAGCAGTTCTTC.